These 24 T cell receptor beta chains were sequenced from one sample in a study of Ad26.COV2.S vaccination and SARS-CoV-2 variants. Treatment denoted: around 19 received Ad26.COV2.S at low or high dose, single or two shots; several received placebo; per-sample allocation not given. Following the first vaccine or placebo injection, samples were taken on day 63. Clones were sequenced by immunoSEQ multiplex PCR, and TCRdb holds only the in-frame ones, with some missing. Of 380,000 or so clones listed, around 82% were seen once; the top ten hold 7.4%. The sample here was peripheral blood, taken in a trial of Ad26.COV2.S vaccine versus placebo. Receptors were obtained from a person between 18 and 65 years old who received the Ad26.COV2.S COVID-19 vaccine or a placebo.

In its sample, this clone was seen a few times. This rearrangement joins TRBV19 to TRBJ1-2, with TRBD1 matching over 7 bases. Unmatched junction bases numbered 17, after V lost 7 bases and J lost 0 bases. From germline, CDR1 is LNHDA and CDR2 SQIVND (reference sequence). This CDR3 is built from 18 residues. The CDR3 protein is CASNPAPGQLPANYGYTF. The CDR3, as DNA: TGTGCCAGTAATCCGGCTCCGGGACAGCTGCCAGCTAACTATGGCTACACCTTC.

This clone showed up just a few times. The J gene is TRBJ1-1, the V gene TRBV7-9, with TRBD1 as a possible D gene (6 bases). V lost 5 bases and J lost 3, with 16 bases in between. The germline CDR1 and CDR2 sequences are SEHNR and FQNEAQ (reference sequence). CDR3 length: 15 amino acids. CDR3 sequence: CASSPQIRGDTEAFF. DNA for the CDR3: TGTGCCAGCAGCCCTCAGATCAGGGGAGACACTGAAGCTTTCTTT.

The V and J genes are TRBV6-5 and TRBJ2-1; 7 nucleotides agree with TRBD2. There are 11 residues in the CDR3. Trimming removed 7 bases from V and 9 bases from J; junction bases left unmatched: 3. The germline gives CDR1 MNHEY, CDR2 SVGAGI. Here the CDR3 reads CASKRDGEQFF. The CDR3, as DNA: TGTGCCAGCAAGCGGGATGGTGAGCAGTTCTTC.

The rearrangement links TRBV5-4 to TRBJ1-2, with a tentative D call TRBD1 (6 bases). With 6 bases removed from V and 0 bases from J, the gap between germline ends came to 15 bases. The CDR3 is 15 residues long. Germline CDR1 is SGHNT and CDR2 is YYREEE (reference sequence). The CDR3: CASTTGTFANYGYTF. The CDR3 nucleotides read TGTGCCAGCACCACCGGGACATTTGCTAACTATGGCTACACCTTC.

The rearrangement joins TRBV3-1 (or the pseudogene TRBV3-2) to TRBJ1-6, with D perhaps matching TRBD1 (5 bases). Germline-derived CDR1 and CDR2 are LGHDT and YNNKEL (reference sequence). V was shortened by 1 base and J by 5 bases, with 9 bases between the two germline ends. This CDR3 has 15 amino acids. CDR3: CASSQGGGNNSPLHF. DNA of the CDR3: TGTGCCAGCAGCCAAGGGGGGGGAAATAATTCACCCCTCCACTTT.

The chain links TRBV5-4 to TRBJ2-1, with 12 positions matching TRBD2. The V segment lost 4 bases and the J segment 7 bases; nucleotides outside the gene matches: 6. The germline CDR1 and CDR2 sequences are SGHNT and YYREEE (reference sequence). This CDR3 comprises 15 residues. CDR3 protein: CASSTTSGRDNEQFF. The CDR3 DNA follows: TGTGCCAGCAGCACGACTAGCGGGAGAGATAATGAGCAGTTCTTC.

The chain combines TRBV6-5 with TRBJ2-6; D unresolved. The germline gives CDR1 MNHEY, CDR2 SVGAGI. V was clipped by 7 bases and J by 1 base, with 11 bases between them. The CDR3 runs to 15 residues. The CDR3 loop reads CASIPGGSGANVLTF. CDR3 sequence (DNA): TGTGCCAGCATTCCGGGTGGTTCTGGGGCCAACGTCCTGACTTTC.

The rearrangement uses TRBV7-3 and TRBJ2-3, with a possible D match to TRBD2 (5 bases). The germline V gene encodes CDR1 SGHTA and CDR2 FQGTGA. Trimming pared 4 bases from V and 6 bases from J, leaving 11 bases between. CDR3 length: 13 amino acids. CDR3 region: CASSSLGGDTQYF. The CDR3 DNA is TGTGCCAGCAGCTCCTTGGGCGGGGATACGCAGTATTTT.

The V and J genes are TRBV6-2 or TRBV6-3 and TRBJ2-2; 7 nucleotides line up with TRBD1. J lost 1 base, V lost 2 bases, and 4 bases had no gene match. The germline CDR1 and CDR2 sequences are MNHEY and SVGEGT. The CDR3 covers 16 residues. The CDR3 nucleotides read TGTGCCAGCAGTTACGGACAGGATGGGAACACCGGGGAGCTGTTTTTT. Encoded protein: CASSYGQDGNTGELFF.

The genes are TRBV4-1 and TRBJ1-1; the D gene is possibly TRBD1 (6 bases). CDR1 and CDR2 (germline): MGHRA, YSYEKL. This CDR3 is built from 13 residues. V dropped 5 bases and J dropped 5 bases, with 12 bases sitting between them. This CDR3 reads CASSATGRTEAFF. The DNA of the CDR3 is TGCGCCAGCAGCGCTACAGGGAGGACTGAAGCTTTCTTT.

This clone was recorded once. The J gene is TRBJ1-1, the V gene TRBV7-9, with D maybe TRBD1 (6 bases). This CDR3 has 17 residues. CDR1 is SEHNR, CDR2 FQNEAQ, per germline (reference sequence). V lost 5 bases and J lost 1, with 20 bases in between. This chain's CDR3 is CASSRDLRGPRNTEAFF. CDR3 nucleotide sequence: TGTGCCAGCAGCAGAGACCTCAGGGGTCCTAGGAACACTGAAGCTTTCTTT.

The chain recombines TRBV7-9 with TRBJ2-2, with a possible D match to TRBD2 (6 bases). This CDR3 spans 14 amino acids. Germline assignment: CDR1 SEHNR and CDR2 FQNEAQ (reference sequence). Between the trimmed V and J ends, which lost 11 bases and 1 base, there was a span of 14 bases. CDR3 amino acids: CAGRRRGNTGELFF. DNA of the CDR3: TGTGCCGGAAGGAGGAGGGGGAACACCGGGGAGCTGTTTTTT.

This chain uses TRBV10-1 with TRBJ1-5; D is ambiguous. V lost 0 bases and J 7 bases, leaving 7 bases between the germline ends. The CDR3 spans 13 residues. Germline CDR1 WNHNN, CDR2 SYGVQD (reference sequence). The CDR3 reads CASSESLGQPQHF. CDR3 bases: TGCGCCAGCAGTGAGTCGTTAGGACAGCCCCAGCATTTT.

This clone turned up a few times. Within the sample, other DNA sequences also encode this same CDR3. This chain uses TRBV6-5 with TRBJ1-6; D gene ambiguous. Trimming took off 5 bases at V and 0 bases at J, with 8 bases between the two ends. The CDR3 is 15 amino acids. Germline lookup yields CDR1 MNHEY and CDR2 SVGAGI. This CDR3 is CASSRTDSYNSPLHF. DNA for the CDR3: TGTGCCAGCAGTAGGACTGACTCCTATAATTCACCCCTCCACTTT.

The gene calls are TRBV7-2 and TRBJ2-5; TRBD2 aligns across 13 bases. V was pared by 3 bases and J by 7 bases, with 14 bases of the junction left unmatched. The CDR3 spans 18 residues. In germline, CDR1 is SGHTA, CDR2 FQGNSA. CDR3 sequence reads: CASSFSLGTSGARSTQYF. In DNA form, the CDR3 reads TGTGCCAGCAGCTTCTCTCTTGGGACTAGCGGGGCCCGATCGACCCAGTACTTC.

The V gene is TRBV3-1 (or the pseudogene TRBV3-2), the J gene TRBJ2-6; D unclear. This CDR3 has 17 amino acids. Germline CDR1 reads LGHDT; CDR2 reads YNNKEL (reference sequence). V lost 0 bases and J 3 bases, leaving 12 bases between the germline ends. CDR3 in DNA: TGTGCCAGCAGCCAAGATTACTTGGCAGTTGGGGCCAACGTCCTGACTTTC. This encodes CASSQDYLAVGANVLTF.

This chain uses TRBV4-1 with TRBJ2-1; 11 bases line up with TRBD2. Germline loops: CDR1 MGHRA, CDR2 YSYEKL. CDR3 length: 17 amino acids. After removal of 1 base from V and 4 bases from J, the junction contained 6 bases not matched to a gene. CDR3 nucleotide sequence: TGCGCCAGCAGCCAAGGGCAGGGACTAGCGGTATACAATGAGCAGTTCTTC. It specifies CASSQGQGLAVYNEQFF.

CDR3 in DNA: TGCGCCAGCAGCTCTAGACCCGCTATGAACACTGAAGCTTTCTTT. Its protein product is CASSSRPAMNTEAFF. V is TRBV4-3 and J is TRBJ1-1; no firm D call. Germline assignment: CDR1 LGHNA and CDR2 YSLEER. The CDR3 loop spans 15 amino acids. V dropped 5 bases and J dropped 0 bases, with 13 bases sitting between them.

The chain employs TRBV6-6 and TRBJ1-5; 10 bases align to TRBD1. This CDR3 contains 15 residues. Germline V gene sequence: CDR1 MNHNY, CDR2 SVGAGI (reference sequence). V trimming: 6 bases; J trimming: 7 bases; junction bases outside the gene matches: 9. This chain's CDR3 is CASSWTGGPGQPQHF. The CDR3 region has the DNA TGTGCCAGCAGCTGGACAGGGGGGCCAGGGCAGCCCCAGCATTTT.

This chain joins TRBV2 and TRBJ1-6; 9 bases match TRBD1. The germline CDR1 and CDR2 sequences are SNHLY and FYNNEI. The CDR3 loop spans 13 amino acids. After removal of 6 bases from V and 10 bases from J, the junction contained 4 bases not matched to a gene. CDR3 residues: CASREDRGSPLHF. The CDR3, as DNA: TGTGCCAGCAGGGAGGACAGGGGATCACCCCTCCACTTT. Full variable domain (remainder filled in from reference TRBV2 and TRBJ1-6): EPEVTQTPSHQVTQMGQEVILRCVPISNHLYFYWYRQILGQKVEFLVSFYNNEISEKSEIFDDQFSVERPDGSNFTLKIRSTKLEDSAMYFCASREDRGSPLHFGNGTRLTVT.

V is TRBV6-5 and J is TRBJ1-4; 9 bases align to TRBD1. Per germline, CDR1 MNHEY and CDR2 SVGAGI. The ends lost 9 bases at V and 6 bases at J; junction bases unmatched: 8. This CDR3 contains 14 residues. Written as DNA, the CDR3 is TGTGCCAGTCATAGGGACAGGGCTTATGAAAAACTGTTTTTT. This gives the protein CASHRDRAYEKLFF.

The J gene is TRBJ2-7, the V gene TRBV10-2; no definite D call. The germline gives CDR1 WSHSY, CDR2 SAAADI. CDR3 size: 15 residues. The germline V and J ends were trimmed by 0 bases and 6 bases, with 15 bases remaining between them. The CDR3 bases are TGCGCCAGCAGTGAGTCGGTGCTAGTGACGGCCGAGCAGTACTTC. Its protein is CASSESVLVTAEQYF.

The chain recombines TRBV11-3 with TRBJ2-7, with 7 bases identical to TRBD2. Trimming removed 2 bases from V and 4 bases from J; junction bases left unmatched: 8. The CDR3 covers 15 residues. Germline CDR1 and CDR2: SGHNT and YENEEA. The CDR3 bases are TGTGCCAGCAGCTTATTGTCTGGGAGGGGTTACGAGCAGTACTTC. Its translation: CASSLLSGRGYEQYF.

There are a few counts of this clone. The chain uses TRBV2 and TRBJ2-2, with D perhaps assigned TRBD1 or TRBD2 (6 bases each). The germline V gene has CDR1 SNHLY and CDR2 FYNNEI. V shed 11 bases and J shed 3 bases, with 13 bases lying between them. The CDR3 totals 13 residues. The CDR3 region has the DNA TGTGCCTCCAACAGGGAGGACACCGGGGAGCTGTTTTTT. The encoded protein is CASNREDTGELFF.